A single sample is the source of the 20 T cell receptor beta chains below, sequenced in a study of T-cell memory formation after mild COVID-19. TCRdb redid the calling of the 5' RACE reads with MiXCR, one entry per CDR3 protein. The repertoire includes about 210,000 distinct CDR3 sequences, under 30% of them detected once, and over 10% sits in the top ten. Sequenced input: PBMCs or a T cell subset sorted from them (not recorded which). Receptors originate from an adult woman who had mild COVID-19 (a few samples of this study predate the infection). Cell type and time point are not known.

The chain employs TRBV5-1 and TRBJ2-7; the match to TRBD2 covers 8 bases. This CDR3 has 15 residues. V dropped 0 bases and J dropped 4; count of bases not matched to a gene: 6. Germline CDR1 reads SGHRS; CDR2 reads YFSETQ. The CDR3 DNA reads TGCGCCAGCAGCTTGGCCGGGGGGGGCGTGTACGAGCAGTACTTC. It is translated as CASSLAGGGVYEQYF.

This clonotype has more than one count but fewer than ten. The V call is TRBV6-5, the J call TRBJ2-1, with TRBD2 matching 7 bases. From germline, CDR1 is MNHEY and CDR2 SVGAGI. J was trimmed by 8 bases and V by 2 bases; bases with no gene match: 9. The CDR3 runs 15 residues. The CDR3 bases are TGTGCCAGCAGTTACGTAAGCGGGGCGGGCGATGAGCAGTTCTTC. Protein: CASSYVSGAGDEQFF.

This chain's CDR3 is CSASPSGGNEQFF. CDR3 in DNA: TGCAGTGCTTCACCTAGCGGGGGCAATGAGCAGTTCTTC. This rearrangement joins TRBV20-1 to TRBJ2-1; 10 nucleotides agree with TRBD2. Trimming cost V 5 bases and J 6 bases; bases outside gene matches: 4. The CDR3 extends over 13 amino acids. Per the germline V gene, CDR1 is DFQATT and CDR2 is SNEGSKA (reference sequence).

The V gene is TRBV7-2, the J gene TRBJ2-1, with TRBD2 matching 12 bases. The CDR3 runs to 19 residues. Unmatched junction bases numbered 19, after V lost 4 bases and J lost 9 bases. Germline V CDR1 and CDR2: SGHTA, FQGNSA. The CDR3 nucleotides are TGTGCCAGCAGCTCCAAGAACCTTACTACTAGCGGGAGGTTGGGTGAGCAGTTCTTC. Its translation is CASSSKNLTTSGRLGEQFF.

The rearrangement uses TRBV7-6 and TRBJ1-1, with D tentatively TRBD1 (6 bases). V shed 4 bases and J shed 6 bases, with 12 bases lying between them. This CDR3 has 13 amino acids. Germline V lookup: CDR1 SGHVS, CDR2 FNYEAQ. The CDR3: CASSSYRDAEAFF. In nucleotides, the CDR3 is TGTGCCAGCAGCTCTTACAGGGACGCTGAAGCTTTCTTT.

This clonotype was picked up a small number of times. The chain carries TRBV25-1 and TRBJ2-5, with D possibly being TRBD1 (5 bases). The CDR3 totals 16 residues. V was trimmed by 5 bases and J by 2 bases, leaving 18 bases between them. Germline V lookup: CDR1 MGHDK, CDR2 SYGVNS. The CDR3 loop reads CASSPHWGYHQETQYF. In DNA form, the CDR3 reads TGTGCCAGCAGTCCACATTGGGGCTATCATCAAGAGACCCAGTACTTC. Full variable domain (outside the CDR3, taken from reference TRBV25-1 and TRBJ2-5): EADIYQTPRYLVIGTGKKITLECSQTMGHDKMYWYQQDPGMELHLIHYSYGVNSTEKGDLSSESTVSRIRTEHFPLTLESARPSHTSQYLCASSPHWGYHQETQYFGPGTRLLVL.

This clonotype was found a few times. The V call is TRBV20-1, the J call TRBJ1-1, with a weak D call TRBD1 (5 bases). The germline V gene has CDR1 DFQATT and CDR2 SNEGSKA (reference sequence). V was pared by 5 bases and J by 5 bases, with 18 bases between. The CDR3 totals 14 residues. The CDR3 here is CSAPIVGRGTEAFF. The CDR3 nucleotides read TGCAGTGCTCCCATCGTGGGGCGAGGGACTGAAGCTTTCTTT.

The rearrangement joins TRBV10-3 to TRBJ2-2; D possibly corresponds to TRBD1 (7 bases). The germline V and J ends were trimmed by 7 bases and 4 bases, with 13 bases remaining between them. Germline CDR1 ENHRY, CDR2 SYGVKD. The CDR3 length is 14 residues. CDR3 residues: CAINGQGGTGELFF. The CDR3 DNA reads as TGTGCCATCAATGGTCAGGGGGGCACCGGGGAGCTGTTTTTT.

The chain recombines TRBV12-3 or TRBV12-4 with TRBJ2-2, with D possibly being TRBD2 (7 bases). Trimming took off 8 bases at V and 5 bases at J, with 18 bases between the two ends. CDR3 size: 15 residues. CDR3 bases: TGTGCCAGCTCTACAGGCGGGGGCCGTACCGGGGAGCTGTTTTTT. Protein product: CASSTGGGRTGELFF.

This clonotype has more than one count but fewer than ten. The V and J genes are TRBV11-1 and TRBJ2-3, with 7 bases aligning to TRBD2. The ends lost 5 bases at V and 10 bases at J; junction bases unmatched: 12. The CDR3 has 14 amino acids. Germline loops: CDR1 SGHAT, CDR2 FQDESV (reference sequence). The CDR3 nucleotides are TGTGCCAGCAGCCCCCGGACTAGTATGCCGGCGCAGTATTTT. This sequence encodes CASSPRTSMPAQYF.

The chain couples TRBV12-3 or TRBV12-4 to TRBJ1-2; D ambiguous. Trimming removed 5 bases at V and 6 bases at J, with 10 bases between. This CDR3 is built from 12 residues. The CDR3: CASSETVNGYTF. The CDR3 region has the DNA TGTGCCAGCAGTGAGACGGTGAATGGCTACACCTTC.

This clonotype was observed a handful of times. The chain joins TRBV29-1 to TRBJ2-7; TRBD1 or TRBD2 may be the D gene (5 bases each). Trimming removed 1 base from V and 6 bases from J, with 10 bases in between. The germline CDR1 and CDR2 sequences are SQVTM and ANQGSEA. The CDR3 runs to 12 residues. The CDR3 nucleotides are TGCAGCGTTGAAGTTCAGGGACGCGAGCAGTACTTC. As protein: CSVEVQGREQYF.

V is TRBV5-1 and J is TRBJ1-4; D not resolved. Trimming took 1 base from V and 7 from J, leaving 8 bases between them. Germline CDR1 SGHRS, CDR2 YFSETQ. The CDR3 runs to 13 residues. The CDR3 is CASSLPAGEKLFF. CDR3 sequence (DNA): TGCGCCAGCAGCTTGCCCGCAGGTGAAAAACTGTTTTTT. Full variable domain (missing parts from reference TRBV5-1 and TRBJ1-4): KAGVTQTPRYLIKTRGQQVTLSCSPISGHRSVSWYQQTPGQGLQFLFEYFSETQRNKGNFPGRFSGRQFSNSRSEMNVSTLELGDSALYLCASSLPAGEKLFFGSGTQLSVL.

This clonotype was detected only once. The J gene is TRBJ1-2, the V gene TRBV15; 7 bases align to TRBD1. With V trimmed by 0 bases and J by 3 bases, 4 bases remained unmatched. The CDR3 has 15 amino acids. The V gene's germline CDR1 is LNHNV and CDR2 YYDKDF (reference sequence). The CDR3 reads CATSRDQGVDYGYTF. The CDR3 region has the DNA TGTGCCACCAGCAGAGATCAGGGGGTCGACTATGGCTACACCTTC.

This clonotype has just a few counts. The chain links TRBV6-5 to TRBJ2-5; D possibly corresponds to TRBD2 (5 bases). CDR3 length: 13 amino acids. V shed 0 bases and J shed 6 bases, with 8 bases lying between them. The germline CDR1 and CDR2 sequences are MNHEY and SVGAGI. In nucleotides, the CDR3 is TGTGCCAGCAGTTACTCACACGGGAAGACCCAGTACTTC. This translates into CASSYSHGKTQYF.

CDR3 region: CASSVAVRGREISGANVLTF. CDR3 sequence (DNA): TGTGCCAGCAGCGTAGCTGTCAGGGGTAGAGAGATCTCTGGGGCCAACGTCCTGACTTTC. The V and J genes are TRBV9 and TRBJ2-6, with D possibly TRBD1 on 6 matching bases. From germline, CDR1 is SGDLS and CDR2 YYNGEE. The V and J ends lost 0 bases and 0 bases respectively, with 19 bases between them. The CDR3 contains 20 residues.

This chain connects TRBV20-1 to TRBJ2-7, with 8 bases aligning to TRBD1. The CDR3 runs to 15 residues. Germline values: CDR1 DFQATT, CDR2 SNEGSKA (reference sequence). The V gene end was trimmed by 3 bases and the J gene end by 1 base; junction bases not matched to a gene: 8. CDR3 DNA sequence: TGCAGTGCTAGGGTTGGGGACAGGCCTTCCTACGAGCAGTACTTC. Translated, it gives CSARVGDRPSYEQYF.

The V call is TRBV7-9, the J call TRBJ1-1, with D perhaps TRBD1 (6 bases). Germline CDR1 is SEHNR and CDR2 is FQNEAQ (reference sequence). V shed 5 bases and J shed 3 bases, with 22 bases lying between them. The CDR3 is made up of 17 amino acids. For the CDR3, the DNA is TGTGCCAGCAGCCCAAGCCCTGGGGACAAGGGGGACACTGAAGCTTTCTTT. This sequence encodes CASSPSPGDKGDTEAFF.

This clonotype was found a few times. This chain joins TRBV5-1 and TRBJ2-7, with D perhaps being TRBD1 or TRBD2 (5 bases each). CDR1 is SGHRS and CDR2 is YFSETQ in the germline V gene. The V end lost 3 bases, the J end lost 2 bases, and 12 bases lay between the germline ends. CDR3 length: 14 amino acids. DNA for the CDR3: TGCGCCAGCAGCTACCGGGACGGGACCTACGAGCAGTACTTC. Amino acid sequence: CASSYRDGTYEQYF.

This chain connects TRBV20-1 to TRBJ2-1; tentative D call: TRBD2 (6 bases). Germline CDR1 reads DFQATT; CDR2 reads SNEGSKA (reference sequence). V was clipped by 6 bases and J by 1 base, with 13 bases between them. There are 14 residues in the CDR3. The CDR3 sequence is CSAPGGVSYNEQFF. DNA for the CDR3: TGCAGTGCACCCGGGGGAGTGTCCTACAATGAGCAGTTCTTC.